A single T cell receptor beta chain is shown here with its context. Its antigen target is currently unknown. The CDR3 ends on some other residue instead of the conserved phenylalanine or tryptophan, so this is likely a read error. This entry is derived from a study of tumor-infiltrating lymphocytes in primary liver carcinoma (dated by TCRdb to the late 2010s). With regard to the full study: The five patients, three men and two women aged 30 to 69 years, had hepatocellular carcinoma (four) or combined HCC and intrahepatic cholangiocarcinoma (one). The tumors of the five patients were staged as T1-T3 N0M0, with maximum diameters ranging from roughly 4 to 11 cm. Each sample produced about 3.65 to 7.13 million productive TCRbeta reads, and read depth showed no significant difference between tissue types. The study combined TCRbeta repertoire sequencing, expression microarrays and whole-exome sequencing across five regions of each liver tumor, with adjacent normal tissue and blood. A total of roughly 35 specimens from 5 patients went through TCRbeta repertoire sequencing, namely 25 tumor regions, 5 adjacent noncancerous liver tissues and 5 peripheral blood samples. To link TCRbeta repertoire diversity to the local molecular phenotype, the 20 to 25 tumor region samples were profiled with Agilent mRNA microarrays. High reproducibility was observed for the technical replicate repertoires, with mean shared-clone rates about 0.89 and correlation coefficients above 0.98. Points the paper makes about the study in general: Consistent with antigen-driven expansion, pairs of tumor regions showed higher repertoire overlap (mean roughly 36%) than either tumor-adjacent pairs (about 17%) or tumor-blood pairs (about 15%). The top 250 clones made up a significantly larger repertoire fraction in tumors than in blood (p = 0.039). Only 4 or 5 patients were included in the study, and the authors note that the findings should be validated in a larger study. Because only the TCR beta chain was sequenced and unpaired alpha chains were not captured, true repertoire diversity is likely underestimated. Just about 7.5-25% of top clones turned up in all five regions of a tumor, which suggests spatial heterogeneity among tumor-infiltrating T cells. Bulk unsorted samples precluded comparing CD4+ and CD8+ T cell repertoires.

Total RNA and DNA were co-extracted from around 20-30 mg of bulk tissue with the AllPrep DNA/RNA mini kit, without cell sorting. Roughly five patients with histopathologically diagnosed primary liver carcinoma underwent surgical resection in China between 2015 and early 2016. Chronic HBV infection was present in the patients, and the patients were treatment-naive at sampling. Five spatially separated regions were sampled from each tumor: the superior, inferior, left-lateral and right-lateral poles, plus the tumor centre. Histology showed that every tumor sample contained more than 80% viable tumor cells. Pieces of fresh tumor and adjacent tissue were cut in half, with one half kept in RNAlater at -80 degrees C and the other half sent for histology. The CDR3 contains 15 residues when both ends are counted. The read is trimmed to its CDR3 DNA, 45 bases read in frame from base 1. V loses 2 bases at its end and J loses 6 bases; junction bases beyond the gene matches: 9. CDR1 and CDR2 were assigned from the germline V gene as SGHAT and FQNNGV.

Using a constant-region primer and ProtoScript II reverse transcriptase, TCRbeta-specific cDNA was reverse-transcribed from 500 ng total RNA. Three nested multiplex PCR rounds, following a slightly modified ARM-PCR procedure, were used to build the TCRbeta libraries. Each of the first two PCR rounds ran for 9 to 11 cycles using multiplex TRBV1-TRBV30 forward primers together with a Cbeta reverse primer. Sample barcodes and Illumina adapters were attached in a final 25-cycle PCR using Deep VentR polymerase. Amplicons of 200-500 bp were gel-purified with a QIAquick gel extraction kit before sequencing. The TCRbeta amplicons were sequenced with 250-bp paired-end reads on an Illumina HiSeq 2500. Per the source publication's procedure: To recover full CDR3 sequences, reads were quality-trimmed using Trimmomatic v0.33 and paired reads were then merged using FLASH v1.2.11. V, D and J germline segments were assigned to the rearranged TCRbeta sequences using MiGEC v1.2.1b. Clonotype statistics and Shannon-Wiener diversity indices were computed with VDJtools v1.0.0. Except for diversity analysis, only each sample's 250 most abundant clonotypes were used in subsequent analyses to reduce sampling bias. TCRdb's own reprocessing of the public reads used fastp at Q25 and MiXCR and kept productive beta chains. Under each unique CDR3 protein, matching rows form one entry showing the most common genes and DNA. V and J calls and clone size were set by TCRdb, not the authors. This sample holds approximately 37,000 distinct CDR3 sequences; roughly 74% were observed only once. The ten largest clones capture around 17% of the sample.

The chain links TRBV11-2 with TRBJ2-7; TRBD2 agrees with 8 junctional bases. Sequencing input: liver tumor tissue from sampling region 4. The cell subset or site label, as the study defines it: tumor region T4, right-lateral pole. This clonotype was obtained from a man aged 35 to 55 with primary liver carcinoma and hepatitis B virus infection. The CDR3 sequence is CASSLTTAGASEQYL. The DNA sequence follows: TGTGCCAGCAGCTTAACCACAGCGGGGGCTAGCGAGCAGTACCTC.